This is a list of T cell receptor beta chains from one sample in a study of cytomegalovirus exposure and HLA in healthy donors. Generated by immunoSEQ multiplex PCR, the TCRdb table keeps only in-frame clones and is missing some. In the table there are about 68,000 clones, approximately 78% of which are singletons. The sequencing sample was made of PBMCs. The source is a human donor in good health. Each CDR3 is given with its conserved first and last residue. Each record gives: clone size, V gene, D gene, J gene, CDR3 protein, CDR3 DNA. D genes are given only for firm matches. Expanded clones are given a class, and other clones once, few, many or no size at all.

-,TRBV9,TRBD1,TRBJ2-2,CASSDRTDRGQNTGELFF,TGTGCCAGCAGCGACCGAACAGACAGGGGGCAGAACACCGGGGAGCTGTTTTTT
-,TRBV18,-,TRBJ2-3,CASSPPRGLPGGDTQYF,TGTGCCAGCTCACCACCCCGGGGACTCCCTGGGGGAGATACGCAGTATTTT
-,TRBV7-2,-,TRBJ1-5,CASSLAGTPQPQHF,TGTGCCAGCAGCTTAGCGGGGACACCTCAGCCCCAGCATTTT
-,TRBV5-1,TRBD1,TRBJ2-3,CASSFQGVSADTQYF,TGCGCCAGCAGCTTCCAGGGGGTCTCTGCAGATACGCAGTATTTT
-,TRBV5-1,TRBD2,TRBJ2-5,CASLKYHPWDYSGETQYF,TGCGCCAGCTTAAAATACCACCCGTGGGACTACTCAGGAGAGACCCAGTACTTC
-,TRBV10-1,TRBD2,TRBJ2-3,CASSGDVSGVRDTQYF,TGCGCCAGCAGCGGGGACGTTAGCGGGGTTAGAGATACGCAGTATTTT
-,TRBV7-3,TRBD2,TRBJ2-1,CASSPRGLAGVVTNEQFF,TGTGCCAGCAGCCCAAGGGGACTAGCGGGGGTCGTCACAAATGAGCAGTTCTTC
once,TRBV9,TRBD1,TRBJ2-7,CASSQYRDRDEQYF,TGTGCCAGCAGCCAATATCGGGACAGGGACGAGCAGTACTTC
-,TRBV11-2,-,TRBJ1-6,CASSKGIGAPLHF,TGTGCCAGCAGCAAAGGAATCGGGGCACCCCTCCACTTT
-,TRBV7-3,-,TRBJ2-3,CASSQGSGGTQYF,TGTGCCAGCAGCCAAGGTTCCGGAGGTACGCAGTATTTT
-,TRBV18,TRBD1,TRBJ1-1,CASSLLQGWDTEAFF,TGTGCCAGCTCACTCCTACAGGGGTGGGACACTGAAGCTTTCTTT
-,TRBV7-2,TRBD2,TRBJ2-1,CASSLGLAGGDEQFF,TGTGCCAGCAGCTTAGGACTAGCGGGGGGAGATGAGCAGTTCTTC
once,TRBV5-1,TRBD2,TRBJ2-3,CASSLAVRGSGGGTSTDTQYF,TGCGCCAGCAGCTTGGCCGTGAGAGGTAGCGGGGGTGGTACTAGCACAGATACGCAGTATTTT
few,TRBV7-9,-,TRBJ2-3,CSSSPLGNTQYF,TGTTCCAGCAGCCCACTCGGGAATACGCAGTATTTT
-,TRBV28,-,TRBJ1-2,CASFQGNYGYTF,TGTGCCAGCTTCCAGGGGAACTATGGCTACACCTTC
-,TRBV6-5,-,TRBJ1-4,CASSSLGGTNEKLFF,TGTGCCAGCAGTTCGTTAGGGGGTACTAATGAAAAACTGTTTTTT
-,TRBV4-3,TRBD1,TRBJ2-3,CASSPDRVADTQYF,TGCGCCAGCAGCCCCGACAGGGTTGCAGATACGCAGTATTTT
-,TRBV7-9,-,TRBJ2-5,CASTPTVRDQETQYF,TGTGCCAGCACACCGACCGTCAGGGACCAAGAGACCCAGTACTTC
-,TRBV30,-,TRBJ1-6,CAWSLGGSSYNSPLHF,TGTGCCTGGAGTCTCGGGGGGAGCTCCTATAATTCACCCCTCCACTTT
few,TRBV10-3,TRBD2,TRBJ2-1,CAISEGTSGGIGSYNEQFF,TGTGCCATCAGTGAAGGGACTAGCGGGGGTATCGGCTCCTACAATGAGCAGTTCTTC
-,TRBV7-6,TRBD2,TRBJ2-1,CASSSLAGSEQFF,TGTGCCAGCAGCTCTCTAGCGGGAAGTGAGCAGTTCTTC
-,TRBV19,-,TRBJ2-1,CATSWGGRAPYNEQFF,TGTGCCACCTCATGGGGAGGTCGGGCCCCCTACAATGAGCAGTTCTTC